This TCR beta chain was captured by sequencing in a study of cytomegalovirus exposure and HLA in healthy donors. The PCR used 60 Vbeta and 13 Jbeta primers. Assay: immunoSEQ multiplex PCR; the TCRdb copy retains only in-frame clones and omits some. This sample carries about 140,000 clones, approximately 80% of them seen once, and the ten largest clones take 4.5% to 6%. Details on this clone: What it recognizes is unknown.

V was clipped by 4 bases and J by 4 bases; unmatched bases: 11. CDR1 is SGHAT and CDR2 is FQDESV in the germline V gene (reference sequence). CDR3 size: 16 residues. The study, taken as a whole, reports: The study put 150 or so TCR beta chains on its list as cytomegalovirus-associated.

This clonotype was sampled from a male donor in good health and CMV-seronegative. J is TRBJ2-5 and V is TRBV11-1, with 8 bases matching TRBD1. Sample: PBMCs. CDR3 loop: CASSSNLMDRVETQYF. CDR3 DNA: TGTGCCAGCAGCTCGAACCTAATGGACAGGGTAGAGACCCAGTACTTC.